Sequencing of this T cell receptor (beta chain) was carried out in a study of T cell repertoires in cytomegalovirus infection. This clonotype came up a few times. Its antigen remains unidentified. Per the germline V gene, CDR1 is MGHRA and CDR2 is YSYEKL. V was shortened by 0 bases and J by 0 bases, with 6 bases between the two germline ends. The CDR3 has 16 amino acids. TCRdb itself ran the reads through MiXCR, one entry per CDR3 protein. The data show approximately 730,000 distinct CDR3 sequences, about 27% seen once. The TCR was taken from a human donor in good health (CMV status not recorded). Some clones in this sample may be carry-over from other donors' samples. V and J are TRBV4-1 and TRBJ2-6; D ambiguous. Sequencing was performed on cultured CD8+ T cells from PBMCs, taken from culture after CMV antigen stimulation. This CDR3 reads CASSQEESSGANVLTF. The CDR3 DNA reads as TGCGCCAGCAGCCAAGAAGAAAGCTCTGGGGCCAACGTCCTGACTTTC.